This T cell receptor (beta chain) was observed in a study of T cell responses to AZD1222 COVID-19 vaccine (dated by TCRdb to the early 2020s). In terms of the full investigation: Because spike-specific TCR depth and breadth did not differ between the two schedules, AZD1222 recipients who got a second dose at roughly 4 weeks were pooled with those who got a second dose at roughly 12 weeks. A total of approximately 240 trial participants underwent TCR sequencing, of whom 200 to 220 had received two doses of AZD1222 and about 26 had received two doses of the MenACWY control vaccine. Trial participants were enrolled by age into subgroups of 18-55, 56-69 and 70-plus years, and roughly 150, 30 and 60 TCR-sequenced participants, respectively, were included in these subgroups.

The CDR3 regions of human TCRbeta chains were subjected to immunosequencing. On the study's bioinformatics: TCRs in the repertoires were compared against a reference library of SARS-CoV-2-specific TCRs that had been generated with the MIRA antigen-specificity platform. Breadth was defined as the fraction of unique TCRs that were SARS-CoV-2-associated. Depth was defined as the fraction of total T cells that were SARS-CoV-2-associated. Each spike-specific TCR was assigned to its reactive spike region and to a CD4 or CD8 class using the MIRA data. Log10-transformed breadth and depth values were compared by one-way ANOVA with Sidak's multiple comparisons tests. As stored in TCRdb, this immuneACCESS dataset retains in-frame rearrangements with V and J assigned. A fraction of the clones does not appear; measured against another copy, unresolved V genes explain less than half of the discrepancy, and the remainder lacks a known reason. V, J and clone size are taken as reported in that table, and D and trimming were inferred from the DNA itself. This sample lists 150,000 to 200,000 clones; approximately 90% were detected once. Around 3% of the sample belongs to the ten largest clones.

CDR3 length: 15 amino acids, cysteine to phenylalanine. Only the CDR3 region is kept as DNA, spanning 45 bases read in frame from base 1. V is reduced by 8 bases and J by 4 bases, leaving a spacing of 20 bases between them. Looking up the germline V gene yields CDR1 MNHEY and CDR2 SVGAGI. This specimen's time point label, interpreted: baseline before first vaccination. The vaccinee samples were drawn from two UK trials, COV001 and COV002, one of which was a single-blind randomized controlled phase 2/3 trial testing AZD1222 (ChAdOx1 nCoV-19) in healthy adults. Trial participant PBMC samples were collected at day 0 and day 28 after the second dose for TCRbeta chain sequencing. Summary of the overall study and its limitations: No day 14 peak-response samples were available, so repertoires were characterized only after the peak T cell response. A significant rise in spike-specific TCR breadth and depth was observed after two AZD1222 doses relative to day 0 and relative to MenACWY recipients. Epitopes outside the regions mutated in the B.1.351 and B.1.1.7 variants were reportedly recognized by nearly half of the unique spike-specific TCRs. Conclusions about previously exposed vaccinees are limited because only 6 or 7 AZD1222 recipients were SARS-CoV-2 seropositive at baseline. Participants were mostly white British and included more females than males, and it was suggested by the authors that clonal diversity may have been underestimated. The 56-69-year group was small, and its depth increase did not reach significance, likely because of low power. Vaccine-associated CD4 TCRs spanned the whole spike protein, with dominant responses in regions 160-218 and 743-854.

About this clone itself: This receptor's antigen is unknown. No much larger clonotype is one base removed from it; base qualities were not supplied.

This material consisted of peripheral blood, taken on day 0 of AZD1222 vaccination. The rearrangement joined TRBV6-5 to TRBJ2-5; the D match is possibly TRBD1 or TRBD2, with 5 bases aligned in each. This TCR was sampled from an adult in good health. CDR3 protein: CASHDAGTSRETQYF. The sequence in DNA is TGTGCCAGCCACGACGCCGGGACCTCGAGAGAGACCCAGTACTTC.